This T cell receptor (beta chain) was sequenced for a study of blood T cell repertoires in COVID-19. About the research overall: Samples taken during acute and convalescent COVID-19 were collected in the United States, Italy and Spain. T cells, B-cell-depleted T cells, or PBMCs provided the cDNA or gDNA that served as material.

J was trimmed by 6 bases and V by 8 bases; bases with no gene match: 12. CDR3 size: 15 residues. Germline V gene lookup returns CDR1 MNHEY and CDR2 SVGAGI. The sample holds one count of this clone. Original processing notes: Nucleated cell number was recorded as an estimate derived from reference gene primer amplification. Produced via immunoSEQ multiplex PCR; TCRdb's table is partial and in-frame only. V, J and clone size reflect that table, while D and trimming were determined from the DNA. Here the sample spans a few hundred thousand clones, 85% being singletons. The chain joins TRBV6-5 to TRBJ1-1; 10 bases agree with TRBD1. The sample comprised peripheral blood. The clonotype was recovered from a woman aged 45-65 years with active or convalescent COVID-19. The CDR3 protein is CASSVSGTGAAEAFF. DNA of the CDR3: TGTGCCAGCTCAGTTAGCGGGACAGGGGCCGCTGAAGCTTTCTTT.